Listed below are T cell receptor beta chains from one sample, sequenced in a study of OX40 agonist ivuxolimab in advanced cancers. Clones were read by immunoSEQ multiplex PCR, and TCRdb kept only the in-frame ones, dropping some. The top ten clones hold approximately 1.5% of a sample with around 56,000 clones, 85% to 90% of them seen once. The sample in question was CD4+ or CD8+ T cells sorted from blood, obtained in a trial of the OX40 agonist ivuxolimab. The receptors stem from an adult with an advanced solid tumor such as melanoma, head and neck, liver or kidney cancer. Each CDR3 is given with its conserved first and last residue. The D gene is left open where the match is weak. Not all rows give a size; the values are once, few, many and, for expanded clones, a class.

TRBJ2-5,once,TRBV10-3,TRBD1,CAIRPGQRTLETQYF,TGTGCCATCAGGCCGGGACAGAGGACGTTGGAGACCCAGTACTTC
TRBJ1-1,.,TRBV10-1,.,CASSESKSWVNTEAFF,TGCGCCAGCAGTGAGTCGAAGTCCTGGGTGAACACTGAAGCTTTCTTT
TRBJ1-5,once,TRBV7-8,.,CASSRDTNQPQHF,TGTGCCAGCAGCCGGGACACCAATCAGCCCCAGCATTTT
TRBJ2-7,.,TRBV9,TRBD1,CASSVDYRGSEQYF,TGTGCCAGCAGCGTAGATTACAGGGGTTCCGAGCAGTACTTC
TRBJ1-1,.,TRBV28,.,CASSLRSAGVNTEAFF,TGTGCCAGCAGTTTGAGGTCGGCAGGGGTGAACACTGAAGCTTTCTTT
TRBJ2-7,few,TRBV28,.,CASSLQRGEQYF,TGTGCCAGCAGTTTACAACGGGGCGAGCAGTACTTC
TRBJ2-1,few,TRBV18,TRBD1,CASSPGTGGSYNEQFF,TGTGCCAGCTCACCGGGGACAGGGGGCTCCTACAATGAGCAGTTCTTC
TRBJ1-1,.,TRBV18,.,CASSPRQGTAEAFF,TGTGCCAGCTCACCACGTCAGGGAACGGCTGAAGCTTTCTTT
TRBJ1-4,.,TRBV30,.,CAWSGGREKLFF,TGTGCCTGGAGCGGGGGCCGGGAAAAACTGTTTTTT
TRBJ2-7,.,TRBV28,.,CASSSPTEGSYEQYF,TGTGCCAGCAGTTCCCCGACGGAAGGTAGCTACGAGCAGTACTTC
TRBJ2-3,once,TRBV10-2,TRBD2,CASTRGGITDTQYF,TGCGCCAGCACCCGCGGGGGGATTACAGATACGCAGTATTTT
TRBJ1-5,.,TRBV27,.,CASSLLGNSNQPQHF,TGTGCCAGCAGTTTGCTCGGGAATAGCAATCAGCCCCAGCATTTT
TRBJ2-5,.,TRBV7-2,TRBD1,CASSRDRQETQYF,TGTGCCAGCAGCCGGGACAGGCAAGAGACCCAGTACTTC
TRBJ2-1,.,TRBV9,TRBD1,CASSEGGQSNNEQFF,TGTGCCAGCAGCGAAGGGGGACAGTCCAACAATGAGCAGTTCTTC
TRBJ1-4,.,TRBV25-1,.,CASSEYPSEKLFF,TGTGCCAGCAGTGAATATCCCAGTGAAAAACTGTTTTTT
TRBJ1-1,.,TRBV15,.,CATSRPGGGATEAFF,TGTGCCACCAGCAGACCTGGGGGGGGAGCCACTGAAGCTTTCTTT
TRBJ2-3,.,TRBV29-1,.,CSSWTDDTQYF,TGCAGCTCATGGACAGATGATACGCAGTATTTT
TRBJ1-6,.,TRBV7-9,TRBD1,CASSRRQGGSPLHF,TGTGCCAGCAGCCGACGACAGGGTGGGTCACCCCTCCACTTT
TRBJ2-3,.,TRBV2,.,CASTLRGGTDTQYF,TGTGCCAGCACCCTGAGGGGGGGCACAGATACGCAGTATTTT
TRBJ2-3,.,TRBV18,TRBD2,CASSPPREGRGDTQYF,TGTGCCAGCTCACCACCGAGGGAGGGCCGAGGAGATACGCAGTATTTT
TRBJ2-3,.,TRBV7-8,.,CASSLSRGLGQYF,TGTGCCAGCAGCTTAAGTCGGGGATTGGGGCAGTATTTT
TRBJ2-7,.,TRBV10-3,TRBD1,CAISVPGTAVNTYEQYF,TGTGCCATCAGTGTACCCGGGACAGCAGTTAACACCTACGAGCAGTACTTC
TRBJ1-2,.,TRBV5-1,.,CASRDQVGSYGYTF,TGCGCCAGCCGAGACCAGGTGGGCAGCTATGGCTACACCTTC
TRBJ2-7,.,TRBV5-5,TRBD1,CASSQTTGSYEQYF,TGTGCCAGCAGCCAGACGACAGGGTCCTACGAGCAGTACTTC
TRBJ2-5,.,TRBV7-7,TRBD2,CASSFGGGETQYF,TGTGCTAGCAGCTTCGGGGGAGGGGAGACCCAGTACTTC
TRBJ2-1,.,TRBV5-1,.,CASSIAGQTYNEQFF,TGCGCCAGCAGCATAGCGGGACAGACCTACAATGAGCAGTTCTTC
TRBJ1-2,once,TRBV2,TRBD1,CASRGDRVANYGYTF,TGTGCCAGCAGGGGGGACAGGGTCGCTAACTATGGCTACACCTTC
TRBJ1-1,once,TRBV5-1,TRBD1,CASRTGGRITEAFF,TGCGCCAGCAGGACAGGGGGCCGAATCACTGAAGCTTTCTTT
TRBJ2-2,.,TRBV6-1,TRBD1,CASSWDRIPTGELFF,TGTGCCAGCAGTTGGGACAGGATACCCACCGGGGAGCTGTTTTTT